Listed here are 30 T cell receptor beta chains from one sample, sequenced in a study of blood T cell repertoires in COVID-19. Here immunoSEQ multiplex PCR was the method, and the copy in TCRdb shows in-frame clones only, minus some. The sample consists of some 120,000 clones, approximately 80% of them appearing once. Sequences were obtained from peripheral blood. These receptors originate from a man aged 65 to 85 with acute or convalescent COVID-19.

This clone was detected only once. For the CDR3, the DNA is TGTGCCAGCAGGGACAGGGCCGGTACAGATACGCAGTATTTT. As protein: CASRDRAGTDTQYF. The chain employs TRBV11-1 and TRBJ2-3; TRBD1 matches 8 bases. This CDR3 region has 14 residues. Losses at the gene ends were 6 bases for V and 3 bases for J; bases not matched to a gene: 5. Germline V CDR1 and CDR2: SGHAT, FQDESV (reference sequence).

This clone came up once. DNA of the CDR3: TGTGCCAGCAGTGAAGCCAGGACTACCCTCAATGAGCAGTTCTTC. Its translation is CASSEARTTLNEQFF. This chain connects TRBV2 to TRBJ2-1; a possible D gene is TRBD2 (6 bases). Germline V gene lookup returns CDR1 SNHLY and CDR2 FYNNEI. CDR3 size: 15 residues. The ends were cut back, 0 bases at V and 6 bases at J, with 12 bases in the middle.

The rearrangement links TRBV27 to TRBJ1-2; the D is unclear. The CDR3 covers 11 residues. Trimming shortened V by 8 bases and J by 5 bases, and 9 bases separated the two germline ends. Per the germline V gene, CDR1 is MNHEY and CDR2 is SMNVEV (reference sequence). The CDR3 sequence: CASGRGYGYTF. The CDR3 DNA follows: TGTGCCAGCGGGCGGGGTTATGGCTACACCTTC.

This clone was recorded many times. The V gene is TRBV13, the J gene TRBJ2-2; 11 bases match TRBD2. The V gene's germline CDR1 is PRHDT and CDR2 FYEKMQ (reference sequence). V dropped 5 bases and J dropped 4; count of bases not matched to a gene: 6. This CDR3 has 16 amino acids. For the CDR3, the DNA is TGTGCCAGCAGCCCCTCGACTAGCGGGATCACCGGGGAGCTGTTTTTT. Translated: CASSPSTSGITGELFF.

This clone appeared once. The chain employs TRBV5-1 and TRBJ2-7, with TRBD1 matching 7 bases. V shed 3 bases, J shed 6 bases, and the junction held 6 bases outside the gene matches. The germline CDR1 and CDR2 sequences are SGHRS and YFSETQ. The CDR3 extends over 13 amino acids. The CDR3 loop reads CASSSEQGIEQYF. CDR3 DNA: TGCGCCAGCAGCTCAGAACAGGGGATCGAGCAGTACTTC.

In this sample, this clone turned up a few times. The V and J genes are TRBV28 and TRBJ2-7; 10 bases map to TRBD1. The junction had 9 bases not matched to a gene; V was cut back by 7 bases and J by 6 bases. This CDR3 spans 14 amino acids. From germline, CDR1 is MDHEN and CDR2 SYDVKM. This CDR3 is CASTARDRGREQYF. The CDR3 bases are TGTGCCAGCACCGCTAGAGACAGGGGGCGCGAGCAGTACTTC.

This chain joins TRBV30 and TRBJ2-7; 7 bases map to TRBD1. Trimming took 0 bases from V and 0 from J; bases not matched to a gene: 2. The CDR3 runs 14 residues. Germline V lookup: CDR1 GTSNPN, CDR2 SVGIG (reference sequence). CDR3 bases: TGTGCCTGGAGTGTCGGGACAGTCTCCTACGAGCAGTACTTC. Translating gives CAWSVGTVSYEQYF.

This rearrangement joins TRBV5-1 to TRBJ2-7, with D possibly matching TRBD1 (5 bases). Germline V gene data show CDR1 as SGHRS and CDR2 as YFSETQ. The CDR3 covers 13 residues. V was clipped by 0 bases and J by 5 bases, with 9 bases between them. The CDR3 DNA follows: TGCGCCAGCAGCTTGGCCCCAGGGAACGAGCAGTACTTC. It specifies CASSLAPGNEQYF.

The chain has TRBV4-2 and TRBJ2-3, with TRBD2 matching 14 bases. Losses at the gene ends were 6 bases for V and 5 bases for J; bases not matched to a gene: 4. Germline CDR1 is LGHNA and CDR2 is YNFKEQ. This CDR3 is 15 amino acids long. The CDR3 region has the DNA TGTGCCAGCAGACGGACTAGCGGGGGGATAGATACGCAGTATTTT. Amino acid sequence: CASRRTSGGIDTQYF.

The CDR3 loop reads CASSKDRGDTGELFF. The CDR3, as DNA: TGCGCCAGCAGCAAGGACAGGGGAGACACCGGGGAGCTGTTTTTT. The chain links TRBV5-1 to TRBJ2-2; 9 nucleotides line up with TRBD1. The germline V gene has CDR1 SGHRS and CDR2 YFSETQ. The length of the CDR3 is 15 residues. Unmatched junction bases numbered 4, after V lost 4 bases and J lost 3 bases.

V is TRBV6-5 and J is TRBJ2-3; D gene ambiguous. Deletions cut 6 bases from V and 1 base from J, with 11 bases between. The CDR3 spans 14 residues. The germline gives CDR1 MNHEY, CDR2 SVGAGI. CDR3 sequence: CASSVGGGTDTQYF. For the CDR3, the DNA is TGTGCCAGCAGCGTTGGCGGCGGCACAGATACGCAGTATTTT.

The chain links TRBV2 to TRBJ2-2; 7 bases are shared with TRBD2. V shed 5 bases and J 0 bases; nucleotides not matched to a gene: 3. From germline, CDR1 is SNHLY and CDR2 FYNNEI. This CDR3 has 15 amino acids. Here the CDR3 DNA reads TGTGCCAGCAGTATAGCGGGCCCGAACACCGGGGAGCTGTTTTTT. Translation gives CASSIAGPNTGELFF. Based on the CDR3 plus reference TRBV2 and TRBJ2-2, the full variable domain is EPEVTQTPSHQVTQMGQEVILRCVPISNHLYFYWYRQILGQKVEFLVSFYNNEISEKSEIFDDQFSVERPDGSNFTLKIRSTKLEDSAMYFCASSIAGPNTGELFFGEGSRLTVL.

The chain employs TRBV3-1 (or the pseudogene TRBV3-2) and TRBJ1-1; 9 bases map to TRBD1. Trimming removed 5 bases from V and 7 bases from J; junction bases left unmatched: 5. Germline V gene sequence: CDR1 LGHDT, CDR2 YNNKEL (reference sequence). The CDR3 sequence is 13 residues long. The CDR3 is CASSWTGEGEAFF. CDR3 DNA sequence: TGTGCCAGCAGCTGGACAGGGGAGGGTGAAGCTTTCTTT.

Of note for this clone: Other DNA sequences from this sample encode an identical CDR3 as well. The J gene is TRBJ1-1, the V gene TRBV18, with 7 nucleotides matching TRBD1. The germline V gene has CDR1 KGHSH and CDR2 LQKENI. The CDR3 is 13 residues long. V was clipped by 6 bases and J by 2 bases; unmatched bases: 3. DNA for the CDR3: TGTGCCAGCTCCGGGGACAGTAACACTGAAGCTTTCTTT. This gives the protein CASSGDSNTEAFF.

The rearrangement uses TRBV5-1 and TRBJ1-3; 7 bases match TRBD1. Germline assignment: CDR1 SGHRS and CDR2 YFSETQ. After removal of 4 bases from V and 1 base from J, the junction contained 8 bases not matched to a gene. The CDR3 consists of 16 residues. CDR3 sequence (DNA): TGCGCCAGCAGCGCACAGGGGTTTACTTCTGGAAACACCATATATTTT. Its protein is CASSAQGFTSGNTIYF.

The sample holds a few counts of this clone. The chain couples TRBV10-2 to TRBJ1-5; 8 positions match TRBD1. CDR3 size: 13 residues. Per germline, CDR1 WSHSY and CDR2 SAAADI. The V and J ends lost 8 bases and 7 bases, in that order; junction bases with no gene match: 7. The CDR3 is CASSYGQGQPQHF. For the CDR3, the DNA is TGCGCCAGCTCCTACGGACAGGGCCAGCCCCAGCATTTT.

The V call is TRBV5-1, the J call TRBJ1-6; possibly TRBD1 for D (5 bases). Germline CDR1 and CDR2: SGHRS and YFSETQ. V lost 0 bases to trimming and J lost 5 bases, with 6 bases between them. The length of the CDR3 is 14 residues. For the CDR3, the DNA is TGCGCCAGCAGCTTGGGACAGAATAATTCACCCCTCCACTTT. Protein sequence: CASSLGQNNSPLHF.

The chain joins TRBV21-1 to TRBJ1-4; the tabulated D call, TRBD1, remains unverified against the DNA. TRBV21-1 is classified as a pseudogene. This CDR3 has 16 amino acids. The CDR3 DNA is TGTGCCAGCAGCAGTATGGGACAGCGCCTTAATGAAAAACTGTTTTTT. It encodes CASSSMGQRLNEKLFF.

CDR3: CASSLVGTGAGYTF. The CDR3 nucleotides read TGTGCCAGCAGCTTAGTTGGGACAGGGGCAGGCTACACCTTC. The chain has TRBV7-9 and TRBJ1-2, with 10 bases identical to TRBD1. The length of the CDR3 is 14 residues. Germline V gene data show CDR1 as SEHNR and CDR2 as FQNEAQ (reference sequence). With 1 base clipped from V and 8 bases from J, the junction kept 4 bases outside the gene matches.

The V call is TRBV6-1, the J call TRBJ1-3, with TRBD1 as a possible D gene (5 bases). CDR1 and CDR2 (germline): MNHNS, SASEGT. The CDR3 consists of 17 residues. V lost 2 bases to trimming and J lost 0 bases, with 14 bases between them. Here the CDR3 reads CASSERVQAHSGNTIYF. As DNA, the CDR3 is TGTGCCAGCAGTGAACGAGTACAGGCCCACTCTGGAAACACCATATATTTT.

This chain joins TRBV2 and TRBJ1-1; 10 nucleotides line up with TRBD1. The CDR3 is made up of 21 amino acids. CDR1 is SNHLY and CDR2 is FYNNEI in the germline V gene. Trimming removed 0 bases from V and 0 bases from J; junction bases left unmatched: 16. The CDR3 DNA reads TGTGCCAGCAGTGAAGCGCTTCCCGGGACAGGGGATACCCTCATGAACACTGAAGCTTTCTTT. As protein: CASSEALPGTGDTLMNTEAFF.

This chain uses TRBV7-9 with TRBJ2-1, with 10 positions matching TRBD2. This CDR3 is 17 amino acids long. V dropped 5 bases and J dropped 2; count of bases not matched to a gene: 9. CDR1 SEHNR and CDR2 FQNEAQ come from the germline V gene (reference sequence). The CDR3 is CASSPRGSGGAYNEQFF. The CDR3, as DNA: TGTGCCAGCAGCCCGAGAGGCAGCGGGGGGGCCTACAATGAGCAGTTCTTC.

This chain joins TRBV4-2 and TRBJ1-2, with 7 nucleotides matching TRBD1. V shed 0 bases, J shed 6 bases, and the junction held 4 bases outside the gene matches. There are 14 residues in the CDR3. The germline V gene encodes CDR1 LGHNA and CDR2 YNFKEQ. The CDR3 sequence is CASSQDTGADGYTF. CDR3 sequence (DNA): TGTGCCAGCAGCCAAGATACAGGGGCGGATGGCTACACCTTC.

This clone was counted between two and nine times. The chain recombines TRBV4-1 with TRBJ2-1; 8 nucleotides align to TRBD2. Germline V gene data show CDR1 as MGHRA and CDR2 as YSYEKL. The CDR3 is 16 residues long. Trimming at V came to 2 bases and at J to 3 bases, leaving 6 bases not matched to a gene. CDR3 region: CASSQSERGFYNEQFF. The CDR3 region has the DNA TGCGCCAGCAGCCAATCTGAGCGGGGGTTCTACAATGAGCAGTTCTTC.

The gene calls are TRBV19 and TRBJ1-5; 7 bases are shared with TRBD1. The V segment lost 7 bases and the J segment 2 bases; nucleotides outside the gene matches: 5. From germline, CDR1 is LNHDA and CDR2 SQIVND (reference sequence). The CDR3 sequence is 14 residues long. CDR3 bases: TGTGCCAGTACAGGGGGGAGAGGCAATCAGCCCCAGCATTTT. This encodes CASTGGRGNQPQHF.

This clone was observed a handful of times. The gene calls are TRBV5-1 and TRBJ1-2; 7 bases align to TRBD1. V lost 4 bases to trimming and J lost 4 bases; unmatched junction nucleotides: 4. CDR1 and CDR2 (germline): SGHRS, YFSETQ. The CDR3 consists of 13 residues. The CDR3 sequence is CASSPTGVYGYTF. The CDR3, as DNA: TGCGCCAGCAGCCCAACAGGGGTCTATGGCTACACCTTC.

CDR3 protein: CASSSPRQGQETQYF. CDR3 bases: TGTGCCAGTAGCAGCCCCCGACAGGGTCAAGAGACCCAGTACTTC. This chain links TRBV19 with TRBJ2-5; TRBD1 agrees at 7 bases. The CDR3 has 15 residues. Germline loops: CDR1 LNHDA, CDR2 SQIVND (reference sequence). The ends lost 6 bases at V and 2 bases at J; junction bases unmatched: 9. The full variable domain, in which reference TRBV19 and TRBJ2-5 provide the parts outside the CDR3, is DGGITQSPKYLFRKEGQNVTLSCEQNLNHDAMYWYRQDPGQGLRLIYYSQIVNDFQKGDIAEGYSVSREKKESFPLTVTSAQKNPTAFYLCASSSPRQGQETQYFGPGTRLLVL.

The DNA of the CDR3 is TGTGCCACCAGCAGAGCGGGGGACGAGCAGTACTTC. Translated: CATSRAGDEQYF. V is TRBV15 and J is TRBJ2-7, with D possibly matching TRBD2 (6 bases). Germline CDR1 and CDR2: LNHNV and YYDKDF (reference sequence). V lost 1 base to trimming and J lost 5 bases, with 6 bases between them. The CDR3 has 12 residues.

The CDR3 DNA sequence: TGTGCCAGCAGTTACTCGGTGGGCGACTATGGCTACACCTTC. Its protein product is CASSYSVGDYGYTF. V and J are TRBV6-5 and TRBJ1-2; D not resolved. The V gene lost 0 bases and the J gene lost 3 bases, with 8 bases spanning the gap. The CDR3 contains 14 residues. Per the germline V gene, CDR1 is MNHEY and CDR2 is SVGAGI.

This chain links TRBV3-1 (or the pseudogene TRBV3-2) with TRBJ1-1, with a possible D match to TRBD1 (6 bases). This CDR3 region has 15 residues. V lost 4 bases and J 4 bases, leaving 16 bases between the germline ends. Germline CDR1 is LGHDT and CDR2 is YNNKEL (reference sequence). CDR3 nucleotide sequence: TGTGCCAGCAGCCGCCTCGGGGGGCGGGCCACTGAAGCTTTCTTT. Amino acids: CASSRLGGRATEAFF.